This note documents a single TCR beta chain sequence. The antigen is unknown. This sample is drawn from a study of response to subunit inactivated influenza vaccine. TCRdb passed the RT-PCR reads through MiXCR, listing each CDR3 protein once. Seen here are 750,000 to 850,000 distinct CDR3 sequences, around 18% observed once, and the top ten hold roughly 10%. Findings and caveats of the study: New T cells are recruited in small numbers by each seasonal influenza vaccination, according to the authors' suggestion.

This sequence was found in a man between 50 and 59 years old who received an inactivated influenza vaccine. The source material was PBMCs from blood, sampled roughly 5 days after vaccination.

In DNA, the CDR3 is TGCGCCAGCAGCCAAGAGGGTACTAGCGCCTACAATGAGCAGTTCTTC. Translating it yields CASSQEGTSAYNEQFF. The chain couples TRBV4-3 to TRBJ2-1; TRBD2 matches 7 bases. After removal of 0 bases from V and 2 bases from J, the junction contained 4 bases not matched to a gene. The CDR3 spans 16 residues. The germline V gene encodes CDR1 LGHNA and CDR2 YSLEER.